This T cell receptor beta chain was documented in a study of cytomegalovirus exposure and HLA in healthy donors. The ends were cut back, 1 base at V and 5 bases at J, with 20 bases in the middle. Germline CDR1 and CDR2: LNHDA and SQIVND (reference sequence). CDR3 length: 18 residues. The PCR contained 60 Vbeta and 13 Jbeta primers. Libraries were prepared by immunoSEQ multiplex PCR; TCRdb keeps only in-frame clonotypes and omits some of them. This sample has about 150,000 clones, with 60% to 85% found just once. Sequencing was done on a sample of PBMCs. This clonotype originated in a man aged 35-49 years in good health and CMV-seropositive. The chain joins TRBV19 to TRBJ2-2; tentative D call: TRBD2 (6 bases). The CDR3 DNA is TGTGCCAGTAGTATAGGGGTCGGAGGGCATACGGAAACCGGGGAGCTGTTTTTT. Residues: CASSIGVGGHTETGELFF.